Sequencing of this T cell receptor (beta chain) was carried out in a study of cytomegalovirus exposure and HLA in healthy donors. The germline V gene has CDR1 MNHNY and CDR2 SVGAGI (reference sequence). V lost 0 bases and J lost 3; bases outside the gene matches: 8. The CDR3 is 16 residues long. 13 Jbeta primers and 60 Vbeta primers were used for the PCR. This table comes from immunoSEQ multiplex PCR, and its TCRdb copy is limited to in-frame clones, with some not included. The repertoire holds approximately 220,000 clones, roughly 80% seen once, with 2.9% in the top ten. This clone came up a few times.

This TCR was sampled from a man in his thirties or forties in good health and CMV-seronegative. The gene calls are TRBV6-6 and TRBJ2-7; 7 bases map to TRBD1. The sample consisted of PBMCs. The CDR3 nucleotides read TGTGCCAGCAGTTACTCCCCGGACAGGCCTAACTACGAGCAGTACTTC. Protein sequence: CASSYSPDRPNYEQYF.